A selection of T cell receptor beta chains follows, all from one sample in a study of T cells in Graves' hyperthyroidism and ophthalmopathy. A single record per CDR3 protein comes from TCRdb applying MiXCR to the multiplex PCR reads. The sample consists of over 200,000 distinct CDR3 sequences, approximately 20% of them appearing once. Sequencing used blood. These receptors were taken from a man between 35 and 55 years old with Graves' hyperthyroidism. The CDR3 runs from the conserved cysteine through the conserved F or W. Each record gives: clone size, D gene, J gene, V gene, CDR3 protein, CDR3 DNA. The D gene is left open where the match is weak. Only some rows state a clone size, as once, few, many or a class for expanded clones.

many . TRBJ2-7 TRBV5-5 CASSFWTRAAYEQYF TGTGCCAGCAGCTTCTGGACAAGGGCTGCCTACGAGCAGTACTTC
few TRBD1 TRBJ1-5 TRBV4-2 CASSRNRGEGQPQHF TGTGCCAGCAGCCGAAACAGGGGCGAGGGTCAGCCCCAGCATTTT
. . TRBJ2-1 TRBV7-2 CASSLEYGNEQFF TGTGCCAGCAGCTTAGAATACGGGAATGAGCAGTTCTTC
many TRBD2 TRBJ2-3 TRBV18 CASSLTSVRTDTQYF TGTGCCAGCTCCTTGACTAGCGTTCGTACAGATACGCAGTATTTT
many . TRBJ2-1 TRBV3-1 CASSPTRDNYNEQFF TGTGCCAGCAGCCCAACTAGGGACAACTACAATGAGCAGTTCTTC
many . TRBJ1-1 TRBV6-5 CASSYGVVNTEAFF TGTGCCAGCAGTTACGGGGTAGTGAACACTGAAGCTTTCTTT
many TRBD1 TRBJ2-1 TRBV7-8 CASSPGTEAEQFF TGTGCCAGCAGCCCGGGGACAGAAGCTGAGCAGTTCTTC
many . TRBJ1-1 TRBV5-1 CASSDSYGTEAFF TGCGCCAGCAGCGACTCTTATGGTACTGAAGCTTTCTTT
many TRBD1 TRBJ1-5 TRBV20-1 CSARFSGGGQPQHF TGCAGTGCTCGATTCTCAGGGGGCGGGCAGCCCCAGCATTTT
. . TRBJ1-5 TRBV7-9 CASSLGGPNRQPQHF TGTGCCAGCAGCTTAGGGGGGCCAAACAGGCAGCCCCAGCATTTT
few TRBD1 TRBJ2-3 TRBV20-1 CSARDRANTQYF TGCAGTGCTCGGGACAGGGCTAATACGCAGTATTTT
many . TRBJ2-7 TRBV12-3/TRBV12-4 CASSVGSSEQYF TGTGCCAGCAGTGTCGGGAGTAGCGAGCAGTACTTC
few TRBD1 TRBJ1-6 TRBV7-9 CASRDRGNSPLHF TGTGCCAGCAGGGACAGGGGTAATTCACCCCTCCACTTT
. TRBD1 TRBJ1-1 TRBV5-1 CASSIGTGVSEAFF TGCGCCAGCAGCATAGGGACAGGGGTGTCAGAAGCTTTCTTT
many . TRBJ2-3 TRBV3-1 CASSWTEDTQYF TGTGCCAGCAGCTGGACAGAAGATACGCAGTATTTT
many . TRBJ1-1 TRBV3-1 CASSQLTEAFF TGTGCCAGCAGCCAATTAACTGAAGCTTTCTTT
many . TRBJ1-5 TRBV15 CATSRMKTTWGQPQHF TGTGCCACCAGCCGCATGAAGACCACGTGGGGTCAGCCCCAGCATTTT
. . TRBJ1-5 TRBV11-2 CASSSDPGGGQPQHF TGTGCCAGCAGCTCCGACCCGGGAGGGGGGCAGCCCCAGCATTTT
many . TRBJ2-7 TRBV28 CASSLRADYEQYF TGTGCCAGCAGTTTAAGGGCAGACTACGAGCAGTACTTC
many . TRBJ1-2 TRBV7-2 CASRTQGAYGYTF TGTGCCAGCAGGACACAGGGCGCCTATGGCTACACCTTC
. TRBD1 TRBJ2-4 TRBV24-1 CATSSTGEDIQYF TGTGCCACCAGCTCGACAGGGGAGGACATTCAGTACTTC
many . TRBJ2-4 TRBV4-3 CASSPSLAKNIQYF TGCGCCAGCAGCCCCAGCCTAGCCAAAAACATTCAGTACTTC
few . TRBJ2-2 TRBV15 CATSRGRPANTGELFF TGTGCCACCAGCAGAGGCCGCCCAGCGAACACCGGGGAGCTGTTTTTT
. TRBD1 TRBJ2-1 TRBV5-1 CASSLFWDSDANEQFF TGCGCCAGCAGCTTGTTCTGGGACAGTGACGCCAATGAGCAGTTCTTC
many TRBD2 TRBJ2-5 TRBV6-2/TRBV6-3 CASSYLASGGKETQYF TGTGCCAGCAGTTACCTCGCTAGCGGGGGGAAAGAGACCCAGTACTTC
. TRBD1 TRBJ2-5 TRBV20-1 CSARDQRGQSQETQYF TGCAGTGCTAGAGATCAGAGGGGGCAGAGCCAAGAGACCCAGTACTTC
many . TRBJ2-5 TRBV5-1 CASSLAGDGETQYF TGCGCCAGCAGCTTGGCTGGAGACGGAGAGACCCAGTACTTC
many . TRBJ2-1 TRBV20-1 CSAEGAFHNEQFF TGCAGTGCGGAGGGGGCCTTCCACAATGAGCAGTTCTTC
many . TRBJ1-2 TRBV6-1 CASSEVGVRGFGYTF TGTGCCAGCAGTGAAGTAGGGGTCAGGGGATTTGGCTACACCTTC
many . TRBJ2-5 TRBV11-3 CASSLGSEETQYF TGTGCCAGCAGCTTAGGGAGCGAAGAGACCCAGTACTTC
. . TRBJ2-2 TRBV7-9 CASSPGNGPTGELFF TGTGCCAGCAGCCCAGGGAACGGACCCACCGGGGAGCTGTTTTTT
many . TRBJ2-5 TRBV2 CASLLADQETQYF TGTGCCAGCTTGTTAGCAGACCAAGAGACCCAGTACTTC
. . TRBJ1-6 TRBV6-6 CASSYSWPINSPLHF TGTGCCAGCAGTTACTCGTGGCCGATAAATTCACCCCTCCACTTT
. TRBD1 TRBJ1-2 TRBV4-3 CASSQEEGQGLYGYTF TGCGCCAGCAGCCAAGAGGAAGGACAGGGGCTCTATGGCTACACCTTC
many . TRBJ1-5 TRBV6-1 CASSDDSYNQPQHF TGTGCCAGCAGTGACGACAGCTACAATCAGCCCCAGCATTTT
. TRBD1 TRBJ1-4 TRBV5-1 CASSLDRGQEKLFF TGCGCCAGCAGCTTGGACAGGGGGCAGGAAAAACTGTTTTTT
. . TRBJ2-7 TRBV25-1 CASSTLGEQYF TGTGCCAGCTCCACGTTGGGCGAGCAGTACTTC
many . TRBJ1-1 TRBV2 CASRRGTEAFF TGTGCCAGCAGGCGGGGGACTGAAGCTTTCTTT
many TRBD1 TRBJ1-2 TRBV7-9 CASNQGGLLGYTF TGTGCCAGCAACCAGGGGGGGCTCCTTGGCTACACCTTC
. . TRBJ2-2 TRBV5-5 CASSLVGSTNTGELFF TGTGCCAGCAGCTTGGTAGGCAGCACGAACACCGGGGAGCTGTTTTTT
many . TRBJ1-2 TRBV5-1 CASSQDYGSGYTF TGCGCCAGCAGCCAAGACTACGGGAGCGGCTACACCTTC
many . TRBJ2-5 TRBV28 CASRLSGGGGTQYF TGTGCCAGCAGGCTCTCCGGGGGTGGTGGGACCCAGTACTTC
many TRBD1 TRBJ1-1 TRBV2 CASRAGKFAGGLNTEAFF TGTGCCAGCAGGGCGGGAAAGTTCGCAGGGGGCCTTAACACTGAAGCTTTCTTT
many TRBD1 TRBJ1-5 TRBV20-1 CSASPTGEPNQPQHF TGCAGTGCTAGTCCGACAGGGGAGCCCAATCAGCCCCAGCATTTT
. . TRBJ2-1 TRBV7-2 CASSFKWSGEFF TGTGCCAGCAGCTTTAAGTGGTCGGGGGAGTTCTTC
many TRBD2 TRBJ2-7 TRBV5-1 CASSLTSGAYEQYF TGCGCCAGCAGCTTGACTAGCGGGGCTTACGAGCAGTACTTC
many . TRBJ1-6 TRBV5-1 CASSSAGADSPLHF TGCGCCAGCAGCTCCGCTGGCGCGGATTCACCCCTCCACTTT
. . TRBJ2-1 TRBV6-1 CASTQDGGYEQFF TGTGCCAGCACCCAGGACGGAGGTTATGAGCAGTTCTTC
many TRBD2 TRBJ2-1 TRBV7-2 CASSPSGQNYNEQFF TGTGCCAGCAGCCCTAGCGGCCAGAACTACAATGAGCAGTTCTTC